The next 6 T cell receptor beta chains were all read from a single sample in a study of primary melanoma T cells and metastatic recurrence. The assay was immunoSEQ multiplex PCR, and TCRdb's table has in-frame clones only and misses some. Of over 90 clones in the sample, roughly 85% are singletons; the top ten hold 11% to 15%. The sequenced sample was melanoma tumor tissue. All receptors derive from a human donor with melanoma.

This rearrangement joins TRBV19 to TRBJ2-1, with D tentatively TRBD1 (6 bases). CDR3 length: 13 residues. Trimming stripped 3 bases from V and 7 bases from J, with 10 bases between. Germline CDR1 is LNHDA and CDR2 is SQIVND (reference sequence). For the CDR3, the DNA is TGTGCCAGTAGTATCCCGGACAGTAATGAGCAGTTCTTC. This sequence encodes CASSIPDSNEQFF.

The genes are TRBV6-8 and TRBJ2-2; TRBD2 might be the D (5 bases). Trimming took off 5 bases at V and 4 bases at J, with 5 bases between the two ends. Germline V lookup: CDR1 MNHGY, CDR2 SAAAGT. There are 12 residues in the CDR3. CDR3 DNA sequence: TGTGCCAGCAGTGAGGGCACCGGGGAGCTGTTTTTT. This codes for CASSEGTGELFF.

Details on this clone: The junction departs from germline at one end; a sequencing error may be responsible. The chain carries TRBV11-3 and TRBJ2-5; D tentatively fits TRBD1 or TRBD2 (5 bases each). CDR1 and CDR2 (germline): SGHNT, YENEEA. The CDR3 sequence is 15 residues long. CDR3 DNA sequence: TGTGCCAACAGCTCAATCAAACGGGGCGAAAAAGACCAGTACTTC. Translated: CANSSIKRGEKDQYF.

On this clone: Relative to the germline gene, one junction end is altered; a read error may explain this. V gene TRBV19 combines with J gene TRBJ2-5; tentatively, D is TRBD1 (7 bases). Germline CDR1 reads LNHDA; CDR2 reads SQIVND (reference sequence). This CDR3 is 14 amino acids long. The CDR3 coding sequence is TGTGCCAGTAGTACCCAGGGGGGTCAAGAAACCCAGTACTTC. This codes for CASSTQGGQETQYF.

The chain joins TRBV29-1 to TRBJ2-7, with D perhaps given as TRBD1 or TRBD2 (6 bases each). The CDR3 spans 14 residues. Per germline, CDR1 SQVTM and CDR2 ANQGSEA. V shed 5 bases and J shed 1 base, with 15 bases lying between them. Written as DNA, the CDR3 is TGCAGCGTTTTGCCGGGGGCATCTTCCTACGAGCAGTACTTC. As protein: CSVLPGASSYEQYF.

This clone was seen only once. This chain connects TRBV18 to TRBJ1-5; D may be TRBD1 (5 bases). The CDR3 extends over 15 amino acids. Deletions cut 3 bases from V and 5 bases from J, with 14 bases between. Per the germline V gene, CDR1 is KGHSH and CDR2 is LQKENI. CDR3 nucleotides: TGTGCCAGCTCACCCGGACAAACACTCGATCAGCCCCAGCATTTT. Its protein product is CASSPGQTLDQPQHF.